These 20 T cell receptor beta chains came from one sample sequenced in a study of blood T cells in healthy people across ages. Using a J-beta primer mix together with a sample-barcoded 5' primer, a second PCR was run for roughly 6 to 12 cycles. TCRdb itself ran the 5' RACE reads through MiXCR, one entry per CDR3 protein. Among roughly 800,000 distinct CDR3 sequences listed, 20% to 30% were seen once. The data were also submitted as part of a second study, on T cells of mothers and their children.

The sequenced sample consisted of blood. These receptors came from a boy between 10 and 17 years old in good health.

There are a few counts of this clonotype. The CDR3: CSVVSLGEQYF. In nucleotides, the CDR3 is TGCAGCGTTGTCTCTCTCGGCGAGCAGTACTTC. This chain connects TRBV29-1 to TRBJ2-7; D call uncertain. CDR3 length: 11 amino acids. CDR1 is SQVTM and CDR2 is ANQGSEA in the germline V gene. The V gene lost 4 bases and the J gene lost 6 bases, with 10 bases spanning the gap.

This clonotype has more than one count but fewer than ten. The chain couples TRBV20-1 to TRBJ2-1, with TRBD1 identical over 9 bases. The J call is in doubt because the DNA end fits TRBJ2-7 better. The CDR3 contains 13 residues. Germline V gives CDR1 DFQATT, CDR2 SNEGSKA (reference sequence). CDR3 residues: CSARGGTGTEQYF. CDR3 in DNA: TGCAGTGCTAGAGGCGGGACAGGGACCGAGCAGTACTTC.

V usage is TRBV5-5 and J usage is TRBJ1-2; maybe TRBD1 (6 bases). This CDR3 has 17 amino acids. CDR1 and CDR2 (germline): SGHKS, YYEKEE (reference sequence). Trimming took off 4 bases at V and 4 bases at J, with 23 bases between the two ends. CDR3 residues: CASSVTAGARVLYGYTF. Written as DNA, the CDR3 is TGTGCCAGCAGCGTCACGGCGGGGGCGCGAGTCCTCTATGGCTACACCTTC.

This clonotype showed up just a few times. The CDR3 nucleotides read TGCGCCAGCAGCTACACCGGGACCGTCGGTCACCAGTACTTC. Translating gives CASSYTGTVGHQYF. The chain joins TRBV5-1 to TRBJ2-5, with D tentatively TRBD1 or TRBD2 (5 bases each). The ends were cut back, 3 bases at V and 10 bases at J, with 19 bases in the middle. The CDR3 is 14 residues long. Germline V gives CDR1 SGHRS, CDR2 YFSETQ.

This clonotype was recorded a few times. This chain's CDR3 is CASSFEGVSGNIQYF. CDR3 in DNA: TGTGCCAGCAGCTTCGAAGGGGTCTCGGGAAACATTCAGTACTTC. This rearrangement joins TRBV7-9 to TRBJ2-4, with D possibly matching TRBD1 (5 bases). The CDR3 loop spans 15 amino acids. CDR1 is SEHNR, CDR2 FQNEAQ, per germline (reference sequence). Between the trimmed V and J ends, which lost 3 bases and 6 bases, there was a span of 15 bases.

The V and J genes are TRBV15 and TRBJ2-3; the D is unclear. Germline CDR1 LNHNV, CDR2 YYDKDF (reference sequence). CDR3 size: 13 residues. V was pared by 2 bases and J by 4 bases, with 7 bases between. Here the CDR3 DNA reads TGTGCCACCAGCAGACCCCCGGCAGATACGCAGTATTTT. Its protein is CATSRPPADTQYF.

This clonotype was counted a few times. This chain joins TRBV7-9 and TRBJ2-7, with TRBD1 matching 11 bases. CDR3 length: 17 amino acids. The trim removed 4 bases at V and 0 bases at J, leaving 8 bases unmatched. CDR1 is SEHNR and CDR2 is FQNEAQ in the germline V gene (reference sequence). The CDR3 loop is CASSYGTGGPSSYEQYF. CDR3 nucleotide sequence: TGTGCCAGCAGCTACGGGACAGGGGGTCCTAGCTCCTACGAGCAGTACTTC.

This clonotype was detected a few times. The CDR3 DNA reads as TGTGCCAGCAGCCAACCTGACACACCGAACACCGGGGAGCTGTTTTTT. The encoded protein is CASSQPDTPNTGELFF. The rearrangement joins TRBV14 to TRBJ2-2; D is uncertain. Germline V gene data show CDR1 as SGHDN and CDR2 as FVKESK. The CDR3 runs 16 residues. Trimming cost V 2 bases and J 0 bases, with 10 bases left between them.

This chain uses TRBV25-1 with TRBJ2-2; 10 positions agree with TRBD1. V lost 7 bases, J lost 3 bases, and 5 bases stayed unmatched. The germline gives CDR1 MGHDK, CDR2 SYGVNS. CDR3 size: 15 residues. CDR3 nucleotide sequence: TGTGCCAGCAAAGTAGGGACAGGGGACACCGGGGAGCTGTTTTTT. This sequence encodes CASKVGTGDTGELFF. Looking up the rest from reference TRBV25-1 and TRBJ2-2 gives the full variable domain: EADIYQTPRYLVIGTGKKITLECSQTMGHDKMYWYQQDPGMELHLIHYSYGVNSTEKGDLSSESTVSRIRTEHFPLTLESARPSHTSQYLCASKVGTGDTGELFFGEGSRLTVL.

The chain has TRBV18 and TRBJ2-3; D remains unclear. CDR1 KGHSH and CDR2 LQKENI come from the germline V gene. The CDR3 covers 15 residues. V was pared by 6 bases and J by 0 bases, with 13 bases between. The CDR3 loop reads CASSAVMASTDTQYF. The CDR3 DNA is TGTGCCAGCTCCGCCGTGATGGCCAGCACAGATACGCAGTATTTT.

This chain links TRBV4-3 with TRBJ1-4, with D possibly matching TRBD1 (5 bases). Germline V gene data show CDR1 as LGHNA and CDR2 as YSLEER. The CDR3 consists of 17 residues. V was shortened by 4 bases and J by 0 bases, with 15 bases between the two germline ends. The CDR3 DNA is TGCGCCAGCAGCCCAACTGCGGGGGGAGCAACTAATGAAAAACTGTTTTTT. Its protein is CASSPTAGGATNEKLFF.

V and J are TRBV10-3 and TRBJ2-2; tentatively, D is TRBD1 or TRBD2 (5 bases each). Between the trimmed V and J ends, which lost 4 bases and 6 bases, there was a span of 15 bases. There are 15 residues in the CDR3. Germline V gene data show CDR1 as ENHRY and CDR2 as SYGVKD. CDR3 sequence: CAISGSGDGAGELFF. As DNA, the CDR3 is TGTGCCATCAGTGGATCCGGGGACGGGGCCGGGGAGCTGTTTTTT.

This clonotype was seen a handful of times. The chain links TRBV7-6 to TRBJ2-5; D unresolved. The DNA end favors TRBJ2-1, so the J call may be wrong. Looked up from germline, CDR1 is SGHVS and CDR2 is FNYEAQ. This CDR3 has 14 amino acids. CDR3 nucleotide sequence: TGTGCCAGCAGCCCACCAGGCTATGGGAATGAGCAGTTCTTC. Its protein product is CASSPPGYGNEQFF.

This chain's CDR3 is CASSLSGQDFYEQYF. For the CDR3, the DNA is TGTGCCAGCAGTTTATCGGGACAGGATTTCTACGAGCAGTACTTC. The rearrangement links TRBV27 to TRBJ2-7, with 8 bases that match TRBD1. This CDR3 has 15 amino acids. Germline V CDR1 and CDR2: MNHEY, SMNVEV (reference sequence). Trimming removed 0 bases from V and 3 bases from J; junction bases left unmatched: 4.

This chain joins TRBV29-1 and TRBJ2-5; 8 bases are shared with TRBD1. The CDR3 sequence is 12 residues long. V was clipped by 6 bases and J by 5 bases; unmatched bases: 5. Germline CDR1 and CDR2: SQVTM and ANQGSEA. CDR3 sequence: CSVGRGLETQYF. DNA of the CDR3: TGCAGCGTGGGCAGGGGGCTGGAGACCCAGTACTTC.

The chain links TRBV29-1 to TRBJ2-1, with 10 bases aligning to TRBD2. Germline V gene lookup returns CDR1 SQVTM and CDR2 ANQGSEA. This CDR3 spans 13 amino acids. V shed 4 bases and J 7 bases; nucleotides not matched to a gene: 4. The CDR3 DNA is TGCAGCGTTGCTAGCGGGAGTATGAATGAGCAGTTCTTC. This sequence encodes CSVASGSMNEQFF.

This chain joins TRBV11-1 and TRBJ1-1; TRBD1 is a possible D gene (5 bases). CDR3 length equals 15 residues. V lost 5 bases and J lost 6, with 19 bases in between. Germline assignment: CDR1 SGHAT and CDR2 FQDESV (reference sequence). The CDR3 DNA reads TGTGCCAGCAGCGCGACCTGGGGGGAAGGGGCTGAAGCTTTCTTT. Amino acids: CASSATWGEGAEAFF.

The chain uses TRBV18 and TRBJ1-2; D gene ambiguous. Trimming took 2 bases from V and 10 from J, leaving 8 bases between them. There are 11 residues in the CDR3. Germline V CDR1 and CDR2: KGHSH, LQKENI. Here the CDR3 reads CASSPGNAYTF. The DNA for the CDR3 is TGTGCCAGCTCACCAGGGAATGCCTACACCTTC.

The chain employs TRBV19 and TRBJ1-2; D gene unclear. Germline lookup yields CDR1 LNHDA and CDR2 SQIVND (reference sequence). Trimming cost V 3 bases and J 3 bases, with 8 bases left between them. There are 13 residues in the CDR3. The CDR3 DNA reads TGTGCCAGTAGTATGATGGCGGACTATGGCTACACCTTC. This encodes CASSMMADYGYTF.

This clonotype occurred a few times. This rearrangement joins TRBV4-3 to TRBJ1-6, with 8 bases fitting TRBD1. CDR1 and CDR2 (germline): LGHNA, YSLEER. V lost 0 bases and J lost 10; bases outside the gene matches: 8. This CDR3 has 16 amino acids. CDR3 residues: CASSQDTDRGSSPLHF. The CDR3 DNA follows: TGCGCCAGCAGCCAAGATACCGACAGGGGTAGCTCACCCCTCCACTTT.